This T cell receptor (beta chain) was identified during a study of cytomegalovirus exposure and HLA in healthy donors. Study-level results: Association of a missense DCLRE1C variant with TCR beta V- and J-gene trimming was reported in a later analysis.

Amplification used 60 Vbeta primers and 13 Jbeta primers. TCRdb's table, derived via immunoSEQ multiplex PCR, lists solely in-frame clones and lacks some. Its clone listing holds 70,000 to 85,000 clones. Regarding this clone: Its antigen is not known.

Specimen: PBMCs. The source is a female donor in good health and CMV-seropositive.

Here the CDR3 reads CASSYSLLESDTQYF. The DNA of the CDR3 is TGTGCCAGCAGTTACTCTCTCCTAGAGTCAGATACGCAGTATTTT. This chain links TRBV6-5 with TRBJ2-3; D is unclear. V lost 0 bases, J lost 4 bases, and 11 bases lay in between. The CDR3 runs 15 residues. Germline lookup yields CDR1 MNHEY and CDR2 SVGAGI.